Shown below are 22 T cell receptor beta chains from a single sample sequenced in a study of blood T cell repertoires in COVID-19. Some clones are missing from TCRdb's copy, which holds only in-frame ones; the method was immunoSEQ multiplex PCR. Of about 150,000 clones listed, just under 80% were seen once; the top ten hold approximately 15%. Specimen: peripheral blood. The origin of the receptors is a woman aged 80 or older with acute or convalescent COVID-19.

Of note for this clone: In the same sample, other DNA sequences code for this CDR3. The chain uses TRBV24-1 and TRBJ2-2; 11 nucleotides match TRBD2. V trimming: 7 bases; J trimming: 1 base; junction bases outside the gene matches: 19. CDR1 is KGHDR, CDR2 SFDVKD, per germline. The CDR3 is made up of 21 amino acids. CDR3: CATRYPRGSLAGGKNTGELFF. The CDR3 DNA reads TGTGCCACCAGATATCCCAGGGGAAGTCTAGCGGGGGGAAAGAACACCGGGGAGCTGTTTTTT.

The DNA of the CDR3 is TGCGCCAGCAGCCAAGATCAAGCCGCAACTAATGAAAAACTGTTTTTT. Amino acid sequence: CASSQDQAATNEKLFF. This sequence joins TRBV4-1 and TRBJ1-4, with D hard to call. The germline V gene encodes CDR1 MGHRA and CDR2 YSYEKL. The CDR3 loop spans 16 amino acids. Trimming left V 0 bases short and J 0 bases short, with 8 bases between.

This chain joins TRBV5-1 and TRBJ2-2, with D possibly TRBD2 on 6 matching bases. CDR1 and CDR2 (germline): SGHRS, YFSETQ. This CDR3 comprises 16 residues. V was pared by 0 bases and J by 5 bases, with 14 bases between. The CDR3, as DNA: TGCGCCAGCAGCTTGGGGCCGGGAGTAGGTACCGGGGAGCTGTTTTTT. It codes for CASSLGPGVGTGELFF.

This CDR3 is CASRWDRDTEAFF. The CDR3 DNA follows: TGTGCCAGCAGATGGGACAGGGACACTGAAGCTTTCTTT. This chain uses TRBV6-5 with TRBJ1-1, with 9 bases lining up with TRBD1. The CDR3 is made up of 13 amino acids. The trim removed 6 bases at V and 3 bases at J, leaving 2 bases unmatched. Germline V gene sequence: CDR1 MNHEY, CDR2 SVGAGI.

The genes are TRBV3-1 (or the pseudogene TRBV3-2) and TRBJ1-5; D not certain. Trimming left V 0 bases short and J 1 base short, with 10 bases between. Germline CDR1 and CDR2: LGHDT and YNNKEL (reference sequence). This CDR3 has 16 amino acids. The CDR3 is CASSQDLGISNQPQHF. In DNA, the CDR3 is TGTGCCAGCAGCCAAGATCTAGGCATAAGCAATCAGCCCCAGCATTTT.

The CDR3 DNA follows: TGTGCCAGCAGCAAACTCACCGGGACAGAGCTAGATGTTAATTCACCCCTCCACTTT. It encodes CASSKLTGTELDVNSPLHF. This sequence joins TRBV21-1 and TRBJ1-6; the D segment call TRBD1 is taken from the table without a DNA check. TRBV21-1 corresponds to a pseudogene. This CDR3 is built from 19 residues.

The chain links TRBV5-4 to TRBJ2-1, with D perhaps matching TRBD2 (6 bases). CDR1 is SGHNT and CDR2 is YYREEE in the germline V gene (reference sequence). The CDR3 spans 16 residues. Trimming took 4 bases from V and 5 from J, leaving 19 bases between them. This chain's CDR3 is CASSPLSGGNDNEQFF. As DNA, the CDR3 is TGTGCCAGCAGCCCATTGAGCGGAGGGAACGACAATGAGCAGTTCTTC.

V and J are TRBV7-6 and TRBJ2-5, with TRBD2 identical over 11 bases. The CDR3 runs to 15 residues. Germline V lookup: CDR1 SGHVS, CDR2 FNYEAQ. J lost 1 base, V lost 5 bases, and 3 bases had no gene match. The CDR3 sequence is CASSLGLAAQETQYF. CDR3 bases: TGTGCCAGCAGCCTGGGACTAGCGGCCCAAGAGACCCAGTACTTC.

The V and J genes are TRBV7-9 and TRBJ1-2; 8 nucleotides agree with TRBD1. This CDR3 contains 15 residues. V was clipped by 5 bases and J by 7 bases; unmatched bases: 12. The V gene's germline CDR1 is SEHNR and CDR2 FQNEAQ (reference sequence). CDR3 sequence reads: CASSLGQAQGSGYTF. CDR3 nucleotide sequence: TGTGCCAGCAGCCTGGGACAGGCTCAAGGTTCTGGCTACACCTTC.

This clone was seen at least ten times. The CDR3 loop is CASSWALSNTQYF. The CDR3 region has the DNA TGTGCCAGCTCTTGGGCACTTTCAAATACGCAGTATTTT. The V call is TRBV2, the J call TRBJ2-3; D call uncertain. This CDR3 contains 13 residues. CDR1 and CDR2 (germline): SNHLY, FYNNEI. V lost 8 bases and J lost 7, with 16 bases in between. Filled out from reference TRBV2 and TRBJ2-3, the complete variable domain reads EPEVTQTPSHQVTQMGQEVILRCVPISNHLYFYWYRQILGQKVEFLVSFYNNEISEKSEIFDDQFSVERPDGSNFTLKIRSTKLEDSAMYFCASSWALSNTQYFGPGTRLTVL.

The chain has TRBV29-1 and TRBJ2-1; 14 bases fit TRBD2. The CDR3 runs to 16 residues. The V and J ends lost 0 bases and 8 bases, in that order; junction bases with no gene match: 6. In germline, CDR1 is SQVTM, CDR2 ANQGSEA. CDR3 loop: CSVEDWTSGRRDEQFF. In nucleotides, the CDR3 is TGCAGCGTTGAAGATTGGACTAGCGGGAGGAGGGATGAGCAGTTCTTC.

The genes are TRBV10-1 and TRBJ1-3, with TRBD1 matching 7 bases. Germline V gene lookup returns CDR1 WNHNN and CDR2 SYGVQD (reference sequence). The CDR3 is 14 residues long. V lost 5 bases and J lost 7; bases outside the gene matches: 8. In DNA form, the CDR3 reads TGCGCCAGCAGTCGGGACAGCTCCAGGAACACCATATATTTT. Its translation: CASSRDSSRNTIYF.

The V gene is TRBV5-1, the J gene TRBJ1-5; 7 nucleotides align to TRBD1. CDR3 length: 17 amino acids. V lost 2 bases and J lost 2; bases outside the gene matches: 10. Germline CDR1 and CDR2: SGHRS and YFSETQ. The CDR3 loop is CASSFFPVGQGNQPQHF. CDR3 sequence (DNA): TGCGCCAGCAGCTTCTTCCCGGTTGGACAGGGCAATCAGCCCCAGCATTTT.

The chain uses TRBV18 and TRBJ1-1; 9 bases agree with TRBD1. Germline lookup yields CDR1 KGHSH and CDR2 LQKENI. The CDR3 is made up of 14 amino acids. Trimming cost V 3 bases and J 5 bases; bases outside gene matches: 4. This CDR3 is CASSPGQGRTEAFF. The DNA for the CDR3 is TGTGCCAGCTCACCTGGACAGGGGAGAACTGAAGCTTTCTTT. The complete variable domain, with remaining parts taken from reference TRBV18 and TRBJ1-1, reads NAGVMQNPRHLVRRRGQEARLRCSPMKGHSHVYWYRQLPEEGLKFMVYLQKENIIDESGMPKERFSAEFPKEGPSILRIQQVVRGDSAAYFCASSPGQGRTEAFFGQGTRLTVV.

This clone was observed once. The chain links TRBV6-5 to TRBJ1-1; D uncertain. The germline V gene has CDR1 MNHEY and CDR2 SVGAGI. Trimming pared 5 bases from V and 0 bases from J, leaving 13 bases between. The CDR3 has 15 residues. The DNA of the CDR3 is TGTGCCAGCAGTAGGCCCGGGTCTTTGAACACTGAAGCTTTCTTT. It specifies CASSRPGSLNTEAFF.

The V call is TRBV5-1, the J call TRBJ1-4, with TRBD1 matching 7 bases. The CDR3 runs to 15 residues. In germline, CDR1 is SGHRS, CDR2 YFSETQ. The trim removed 1 base at V and 4 bases at J, leaving 4 bases unmatched. The CDR3 DNA reads TGCGCCAGCAGCTTGATGGGACAGCGTAATGAAAAACTGTTTTTT. This translates into CASSLMGQRNEKLFF.

V gene TRBV10-2 combines with J gene TRBJ2-3; 12 bases map to TRBD1. V lost 7 bases, J lost 2 bases, and 16 bases stayed unmatched. Germline CDR1 and CDR2: WSHSY and SAAADI. CDR3 length: 19 amino acids. The CDR3 here is CASNSRDRGLKRYTDTQYF. As DNA, the CDR3 is TGCGCCAGCAACAGCCGGGACAGGGGGCTTAAGAGGTACACAGATACGCAGTATTTT.

CDR3 DNA sequence: TGTGCCAGCAGTCGGGGGAACACCGGGGAGCTGTTTTTT. Translation: CASSRGNTGELFF. The chain recombines TRBV3-1 (or the pseudogene TRBV3-2) with TRBJ2-2; tentative D call: TRBD2 (5 bases). Trimming cost V 6 bases and J 1 base, with 6 bases left between them. There are 13 residues in the CDR3. In germline, CDR1 is LGHDT, CDR2 YNNKEL (reference sequence).

The chain is built from TRBV7-8 and TRBJ2-7; maybe TRBD2 (7 bases). CDR1 and CDR2 (germline): SGHVS, FQNEAQ. The CDR3 has 20 amino acids. V dropped 2 bases and J dropped 0 bases, with 26 bases sitting between them. CDR3 nucleotide sequence: TGTGCCAGCAGCTTAAGGGGGGGCCGGAGACCTAGCGGCAGCTCCTACGAGCAGTACTTC. This encodes CASSLRGGRRPSGSSYEQYF.

The V gene is TRBV5-8, the J gene TRBJ1-1, with D possibly matching TRBD1 (5 bases). CDR1 and CDR2 (germline): SGHTS, YDEGEE. Trimming shortened V by 3 bases and J by 7 bases, and 19 bases separated the two germline ends. The CDR3 length is 15 residues. CDR3 DNA: TGTGCCAGCAGCTCGGGGGAACACCCGAGGAGTGAAGCTTTCTTT. This encodes CASSSGEHPRSEAFF.

The chain has TRBV5-1 and TRBJ1-5; D is undetermined. The V end lost 4 bases, the J end lost 0 bases, and 11 bases lay between the germline ends. The CDR3 consists of 15 residues. CDR1 and CDR2 from the germline V gene are SGHRS and YFSETQ. CDR3 bases: TGCGCCAGCAGCCCTAGCCCAGGTAGCAATCAGCCCCAGCATTTT. Encoded protein: CASSPSPGSNQPQHF.

This clone was seen only once. This rearrangement joins TRBV7-8 to TRBJ2-3; 7 bases align to TRBD2. Germline assignment: CDR1 SGHVS and CDR2 FQNEAQ. V was pared by 5 bases and J by 1 base, with 21 bases of the junction left unmatched. The CDR3 is 20 amino acids. For the CDR3, the DNA is TGTGCCAGCAGCCCAGAGGGGCGGGGGTTGTCCCGAACCGGCACAGATACGCAGTATTTT. This sequence encodes CASSPEGRGLSRTGTDTQYF.